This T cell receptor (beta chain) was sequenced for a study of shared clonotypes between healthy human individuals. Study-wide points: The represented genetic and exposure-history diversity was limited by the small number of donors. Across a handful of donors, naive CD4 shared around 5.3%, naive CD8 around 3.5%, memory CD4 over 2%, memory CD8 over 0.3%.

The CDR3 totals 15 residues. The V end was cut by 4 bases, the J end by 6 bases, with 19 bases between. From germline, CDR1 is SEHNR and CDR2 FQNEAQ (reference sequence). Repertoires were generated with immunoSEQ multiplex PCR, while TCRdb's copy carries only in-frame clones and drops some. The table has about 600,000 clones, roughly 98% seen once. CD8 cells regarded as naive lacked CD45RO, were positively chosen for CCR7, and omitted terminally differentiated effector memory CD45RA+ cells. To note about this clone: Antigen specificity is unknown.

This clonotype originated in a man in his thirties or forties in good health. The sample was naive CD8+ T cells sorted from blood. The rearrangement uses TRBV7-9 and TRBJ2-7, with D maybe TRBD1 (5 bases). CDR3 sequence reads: CASSSNQGLASEQYF. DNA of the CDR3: TGTGCCAGCAGCTCAAATCAGGGATTGGCGTCCGAGCAGTACTTC.